This T cell receptor (beta chain) emerged from a study of blood T cell repertoires in COVID-19. Authors' data handling: For nucleated cells, counts were estimated from reference gene primer amplification. Repertoires were generated with immunoSEQ multiplex PCR, while TCRdb's copy carries only in-frame clones and drops some. Clone size and V and J calls were adopted from that table, with D and trimming inferred from the DNA. The sample has over 40,000 clones, about 79% seen once. The CDR3 length is 16 residues. The V gene lost 4 bases and the J gene lost 2 bases, with 12 bases spanning the gap. Germline CDR1 is MGHDK and CDR2 is SYGVNS. This clone was detected only a few times.

The rearrangement links TRBV25-1 to TRBJ2-6; tentatively, D is TRBD1 (5 bases). The receptor was isolated from a human donor in a cohort sampled during active COVID-19. The sequencing input was peripheral blood. CDR3 sequence: CASSARVGPGANVLTF. CDR3 DNA: TGTGCCAGCAGTGCCAGGGTGGGGCCTGGGGCCAACGTCCTGACTTTC.